The clone carrying this T cell receptor (beta chain) was observed a single time. This entry belongs to a study of blood T cell repertoires in COVID-19. Across the study: Donors in the United States, Italy and Spain gave samples during acute or convalescent COVID-19. Sources were T cells, B-cell-depleted T cells, or PBMCs; the material itself was cDNA or gDNA.

Profiling relied on immunoSEQ multiplex PCR, and the TCRdb table lists in-frame clones only, not all of them. The sample carries about 67,000 clones, about four fifths recorded once. The trim removed 3 bases at V and 5 bases at J, leaving 3 bases unmatched. CDR1 and CDR2 from the germline V gene are SGHDT and YYEEEE. The CDR3 contains 13 residues. The sample taken for sequencing was peripheral blood. This chain connects TRBV5-6 to TRBJ2-3, with TRBD2 matching over 7 bases. This receptor was obtained from a woman aged 55-70 years with acute or convalescent COVID-19. The CDR3 loop is CASSSPGGDTQYF. The CDR3 DNA sequence: TGTGCCAGCAGCTCACCGGGGGGAGATACGCAGTATTTT.